These 25 T cell receptor beta chains share one sample of origin, sequenced in a study of shared clonotypes between healthy human individuals. Naive CD8 populations comprised CD45RO-negative cells positively selected for CCR7, excluding terminally differentiated effector memory CD45RA+ cells. Produced via immunoSEQ multiplex PCR; TCRdb's table is partial and in-frame only. Among about 2 million clones listed, around 96% were seen once. The sample consisted of naive CD8+ T cells sorted from blood. These TCRs come from a man aged 18 to 29 in good health.

The genes are TRBV2 and TRBJ2-1, with TRBD2 identical over 8 bases. Germline V lookup: CDR1 SNHLY, CDR2 FYNNEI. The CDR3 runs 15 residues. V gave up 6 bases and J gave up 0 bases; unmatched junction bases: 4. The CDR3 loop is CASRPGTSSYNEQFF. As DNA, the CDR3 is TGTGCCAGCAGACCCGGGACTAGCTCCTACAATGAGCAGTTCTTC.

Only one count was recorded for this clone. In DNA, the CDR3 is TGTGCCAGCAGTTACTCCCTGAGTCAGCCCCAGCATTTT. Translating it yields CASSYSLSQPQHF. This rearrangement joins TRBV6-5 to TRBJ1-5; D gene unclear. CDR3 size: 13 residues. CDR1 and CDR2 from the germline V gene are MNHEY and SVGAGI. The ends were cut back, 0 bases at V and 6 bases at J, with 6 bases in the middle.

The rearrangement links TRBV4-1 to TRBJ2-1; D uncertain. This CDR3 has 12 amino acids. Germline CDR1 MGHRA, CDR2 YSYEKL. The V gene lost 4 bases and the J gene lost 10 bases, with 11 bases spanning the gap. In DNA, the CDR3 is TGCGCCAGCAGCCCCCCCTCCGCGGAGCAGTTCTTC. Amino acids: CASSPPSAEQFF.

The chain combines TRBV29-1 with TRBJ2-2; 7 bases line up with TRBD2. Germline values: CDR1 SQVTM, CDR2 ANQGSEA. With 1 base clipped from V and 2 bases from J, the junction kept 1 base outside the gene matches. This CDR3 contains 14 residues. The chain's CDR3 is CSVEGGGNTGELFF. CDR3 coding DNA: TGCAGCGTTGAAGGCGGGGGAAACACCGGGGAGCTGTTTTTT.

The chain employs TRBV28 and TRBJ2-3; D might be TRBD1 or TRBD2, each matching 5 bases. CDR1 and CDR2 from the germline V gene are MDHEN and SYDVKM. Trimming cost V 6 bases and J 1 base, with 8 bases left between them. The CDR3 covers 13 residues. The CDR3 reads CASSGTRTDTQYF. The CDR3 nucleotides read TGTGCCAGCAGCGGGACCCGCACAGATACGCAGTATTTT. The full variable domain, its missing parts supplied by reference TRBV28 and TRBJ2-3, is DVKVTQSSRYLVKRTGEKVFLECVQDMDHENMFWYRQDPGLGLRLIYFSYDVKMKEKGDIPEGYSVSREKKERFSLILESASTNQTSMYLCASSGTRTDTQYFGPGTRLTVL.

This chain links TRBV2 with TRBJ2-7, with 7 bases identical to TRBD2. The germline CDR1 and CDR2 sequences are SNHLY and FYNNEI. V gave up 6 bases and J gave up 4 bases; unmatched junction bases: 6. CDR3 length: 13 residues. The CDR3 here is CASRGEGRYEQYF. The CDR3 DNA sequence: TGTGCCAGCAGGGGGGAGGGCCGTTACGAGCAGTACTTC.

In its sample, this clone was seen once. This sequence joins TRBV6-5 and TRBJ2-7, with D tentatively TRBD1 or TRBD2 (6 bases each). The CDR3 runs to 15 residues. Germline V CDR1 and CDR2: MNHEY, SVGAGI. The V gene lost 5 bases and the J gene lost 4 bases, with 18 bases spanning the gap. In nucleotides, the CDR3 is TGTGCCAGCAGTACACTGGGGGGCGCGGGGTACGAGCAGTACTTC. As protein: CASSTLGGAGYEQYF.

The genes are TRBV23-1 and TRBJ2-1, with a tentative D call TRBD2 (7 bases). TRBV23-1 belongs to the ORF category, with a function that is uncertain. The CDR3 loop spans 16 amino acids. Deletions cut 2 bases from V and 3 bases from J, with 14 bases between. The CDR3 bases are TGCGCCAGCAGTCAAGGGGGGGGCTGGGACTACAATGAGCAGTTCTTC. Its protein is CASSQGGGWDYNEQFF.

The V gene is TRBV5-1, the J gene TRBJ2-7; no definite D call. The V and J ends lost 3 bases and 2 bases respectively, with 9 bases between them. The CDR3 spans 13 residues. CDR1 is SGHRS and CDR2 is YFSETQ in the germline V gene. The CDR3 DNA follows: TGCGCCAGCAGCTCCCCAGGAGCCTACGAGCAGTACTTC. This gives the protein CASSSPGAYEQYF.

Turning to this clone: The same CDR3 arises from other DNA sequences in this sample as well. The chain carries TRBV6-5 and TRBJ1-1, with unresolved D. This CDR3 region has 14 residues. Germline CDR1 is MNHEY and CDR2 is SVGAGI. V lost 2 bases to trimming and J lost 4 bases, with 11 bases between them. DNA of the CDR3: TGTGCCAGCAGTTACAGGGAGGGTGGCACTGAAGCTTTCTTT. Translated: CASSYREGGTEAFF.

The chain is built from TRBV2 and TRBJ2-7; D remains unclear. V was pared by 7 bases and J by 3 bases, with 13 bases between. This CDR3 spans 13 amino acids. Germline V gives CDR1 SNHLY, CDR2 FYNNEI. The CDR3 region has the DNA TGTGCCAGCAAATGGACGGATGACTACGAGCAGTACTTC. Translation: CASKWTDDYEQYF.

This clone occurred once. The identical CDR3 is also encoded by other nucleotide sequences in the sample. The V and J genes are TRBV11-2 and TRBJ2-7, with a tentative D call TRBD2 (6 bases). This CDR3 contains 15 residues. Germline CDR1 is SGHAT and CDR2 is FQNNGV. V was clipped by 1 base and J by 2 bases, with 12 bases between them. CDR3: CASSLGGTGAYEQYF. CDR3 bases: TGTGCCAGCAGCTTAGGAGGGACTGGGGCCTACGAGCAGTACTTC.

As to this clone: The sample has other DNA sequences that encode this CDR3 too. The chain links TRBV27 to TRBJ2-7; 8 positions agree with TRBD1. The CDR3 has 14 residues. The ends lost 5 bases at V and 1 base at J; junction bases unmatched: 4. CDR1 and CDR2 (germline): MNHEY, SMNVEV (reference sequence). CDR3 nucleotide sequence: TGTGCCAGCAGTCTCAGACAGGGGTCCTACGAGCAGTACTTC. Translated, it gives CASSLRQGSYEQYF.

J is TRBJ2-2 and V is TRBV6-6; tentatively, D is TRBD2 (6 bases). Per the germline V gene, CDR1 is MNHNY and CDR2 is SVGAGI (reference sequence). V lost 8 bases to trimming and J lost 6 bases, with 16 bases between them. This CDR3 has 14 residues. CDR3 nucleotides: TGTGCCAGCCGGCCAATAGGGGACTCCGGGGAGCTGTTTTTT. Residues: CASRPIGDSGELFF.

The rearrangement uses TRBV27 and TRBJ1-4; the D gene is possibly TRBD1 (5 bases). The CDR3 is 12 amino acids. The germline gives CDR1 MNHEY, CDR2 SMNVEV (reference sequence). The V gene lost 3 bases and the J gene lost 12 bases, with 11 bases spanning the gap. This CDR3 is CASSFPSGELFF. The CDR3 coding sequence is TGTGCCAGCAGTTTCCCCTCGGGGGAACTGTTTTTT. Full variable domain (outside the CDR3, taken from reference TRBV27 and TRBJ1-4): EAQVTQNPRYLITVTGKKLTVTCSQNMNHEYMSWYRQDPGLGLRQIYYSMNVEVTDKGDVPEGYKVSRKEKRNFPLILESPSPNQTSLYFCASSFPSGELFFGSGTQLSVL.

This clone was picked up one time. A junction end diverges from the germline sequence, so it may reflect a read error. This chain connects TRBV7-7 to TRBJ2-1; TRBD1 might be the D (5 bases). CDR1 is SSHAT and CDR2 is FNYEAQ in the germline V gene (reference sequence). The CDR3 runs 15 residues. CDR3 sequence reads: CASSLDSYSYNEQFF. The CDR3 coding sequence is TGTGCTAGCAGCTTAGACAGCTATTCCTACAATGAGCAGTTCTTC.

The V call is TRBV7-9, the J call TRBJ1-2; the match to TRBD1 covers 7 bases. V dropped 5 bases and J dropped 5; count of bases not matched to a gene: 8. The V gene's germline CDR1 is SEHNR and CDR2 FQNEAQ (reference sequence). The length of the CDR3 is 14 residues. The CDR3 sequence: CASSPTGPGYGYTF. The CDR3 DNA follows: TGTGCCAGCAGCCCGACAGGGCCAGGGTATGGCTACACCTTC. Combining the CDR3 with reference TRBV7-9 and TRBJ1-2 gives the whole variable domain DTGVSQNPRHKITKRGQNVTFRCDPISEHNRLYWYRQTLGQGPEFLTYFQNEAQLEKSRLLSDRFSAERPKGSFSTLEIQRTEQGDSAMYLCASSPTGPGYGYTFGSGTRLTVV.

Comments on this clone: The same CDR3 arises from other DNA sequences in this sample as well. The genes are TRBV7-9 and TRBJ2-1, with D perhaps matching TRBD2 (5 bases). The CDR3 loop spans 13 amino acids. Germline V gene sequence: CDR1 SEHNR, CDR2 FQNEAQ (reference sequence). V was pared by 0 bases and J by 7 bases, with 7 bases between. The CDR3 DNA is TGTGCCAGCAGCTTAGCGTCGGGGAATGAGCAGTTCTTC. It codes for CASSLASGNEQFF.

This chain links TRBV5-1 with TRBJ2-1; TRBD2 matches 9 bases. The length of the CDR3 is 18 residues. Trimming at V came to 0 bases and at J to 6 bases, leaving 13 bases not matched to a gene. The germline gives CDR1 SGHRS, CDR2 YFSETQ. The CDR3 reads CASSLDSLAGRFGNEQFF. The CDR3 coding sequence is TGCGCCAGCAGCTTGGATTCTCTAGCGGGACGATTTGGCAATGAGCAGTTCTTC.

The V call is TRBV13, the J call TRBJ2-7, with 8 nucleotides matching TRBD2. The CDR3 totals 16 residues. V trimming: 2 bases; J trimming: 3 bases; junction bases outside the gene matches: 9. Germline assignment: CDR1 PRHDT and CDR2 FYEKMQ (reference sequence). The CDR3 region has the DNA TGTGCCAGCAGCTTAATAGCGAGCGGGGGAGACTACGAGCAGTACTTC. Translation: CASSLIASGGDYEQYF.

The CDR3 coding sequence is TGTGCCTGGAGTGTACGTGGGCGACTTGGTGAGCAGTTCTTC. This gives the protein CAWSVRGRLGEQFF. V gene TRBV30 combines with J gene TRBJ2-1; D ambiguous. Trimming left V 0 bases short and J 9 bases short, with 15 bases between. Germline assignment: CDR1 GTSNPN and CDR2 SVGIG (reference sequence). There are 14 residues in the CDR3.

The gene calls are TRBV11-2 and TRBJ2-7; a possible D gene is TRBD1 (6 bases). This CDR3 is built from 11 residues. Trimming pared 7 bases from V and 5 bases from J, leaving 9 bases between. The V gene's germline CDR1 is SGHAT and CDR2 FQNNGV. CDR3 in amino acids: CASNRVDEQYF. The CDR3 DNA follows: TGTGCCAGCAACAGGGTCGACGAGCAGTACTTC.

This clone occurred once. The J gene is TRBJ2-7, the V gene TRBV5-1, with D perhaps TRBD1 (5 bases). Germline V CDR1 and CDR2: SGHRS, YFSETQ. V was pared by 1 base and J by 4 bases, with 15 bases between. The CDR3 loop spans 15 amino acids. In DNA form, the CDR3 reads TGCGCCAGCAGCTTGATGGCAGGGTGGGTGTACGAGCAGTACTTC. This codes for CASSLMAGWVYEQYF.

This rearrangement joins TRBV4-3 to TRBJ2-3, with 10 bases that match TRBD2. This CDR3 region has 18 residues. CDR1 is LGHNA and CDR2 is YSLEER in the germline V gene. Losses at the gene ends were 1 base for V and 5 bases for J; bases not matched to a gene: 12. DNA for the CDR3: TGCGCCAGCAGCCAAGTCCCAATGCTAGCGGGAGAGGGAGATACGCAGTATTTT. This translates into CASSQVPMLAGEGDTQYF.

The chain combines TRBV4-1 with TRBJ2-3; 9 nucleotides line up with TRBD2. Germline loops: CDR1 MGHRA, CDR2 YSYEKL. This CDR3 is built from 17 residues. V gave up 5 bases and J gave up 2 bases; unmatched junction bases: 11. This CDR3 reads CASSERLAAGVTDTQYF. In nucleotides, the CDR3 is TGCGCCAGCAGCGAGCGACTAGCGGCCGGCGTCACAGATACGCAGTATTTT.